The 21 T cell receptor beta chains below all came from one sample that was sequenced in a study of blood T cell repertoires in COVID-19. The data were produced by immunoSEQ multiplex PCR, yet TCRdb's version contains in-frame clones alone and is incomplete. The profile covers around 91,000 clones, with 85% appearing a single time and roughly 40% taken by the ten largest. The sequenced sample was peripheral blood. The receptors derive from a man older than 75 with acute or convalescent COVID-19.

CDR3 nucleotides: TGCGCCAGCAGCGCGGGCAGGGGGCCGAGTGAAAAACTGTTTTTT. As protein: CASSAGRGPSEKLFF. The chain uses TRBV5-1 and TRBJ1-4; the match to TRBD1 covers 8 bases. The junction had 9 bases not matched to a gene; V was cut back by 4 bases and J by 7 bases. Per the germline V gene, CDR1 is SGHRS and CDR2 is YFSETQ. This CDR3 region has 15 residues.

The rearrangement joins TRBV28 to TRBJ2-7; D is possibly TRBD1 (5 bases). This CDR3 has 12 residues. Deletions cut 9 bases from V and 1 base from J, with 10 bases between. Germline V gene lookup returns CDR1 MDHEN and CDR2 SYDVKM. The CDR3 DNA is TGTGCCAGTTTGGGGCCTTCCTACGAGCAGTACTTC. Translation: CASLGPSYEQYF.

This clone was observed at least ten times. The rearrangement uses TRBV28 and TRBJ1-1; D may be TRBD1 (5 bases). Germline-derived CDR1 and CDR2 are MDHEN and SYDVKM. The length of the CDR3 is 18 residues. V lost 6 bases to trimming and J lost 2 bases, with 25 bases between them. The DNA for the CDR3 is TGTGCCAGCAGCCCAAATTGGGGTTTCGGGGGGGATAACACTGAAGCTTTCTTT. Translation: CASSPNWGFGGDNTEAFF.

The chain employs TRBV28 and TRBJ2-5; no clear D. This CDR3 is built from 17 residues. The germline V and J ends were trimmed by 1 base and 0 bases, with 15 bases remaining between them. The germline V gene has CDR1 MDHEN and CDR2 SYDVKM. The CDR3 reads CASSLFPELTYQETQYF. In nucleotides, the CDR3 is TGTGCCAGCAGTTTATTCCCGGAGTTAACCTACCAAGAGACCCAGTACTTC.

This chain joins TRBV11-2 and TRBJ2-3, with 8 bases lining up with TRBD2. The CDR3 has 15 residues. The V gene's germline CDR1 is SGHAT and CDR2 FQNNGV. Trimming cost V 3 bases and J 2 bases; bases outside gene matches: 4. The CDR3 bases are TGTGCCAGCAGCTTCCTAGCGGGCCCCACAGATACGCAGTATTTT. The encoded protein is CASSFLAGPTDTQYF.

The chain links TRBV4-2 to TRBJ2-7; TRBD2 matches at 8 bases. Germline CDR1 is LGHNA and CDR2 is YNFKEQ. The CDR3 spans 15 residues. After removal of 3 bases from V and 6 bases from J, the junction contained 10 bases not matched to a gene. CDR3 sequence reads: CASSQVTGTRGEQYF. DNA of the CDR3: TGTGCCAGCAGCCAGGTGACCGGGACTAGAGGCGAGCAGTACTTC.

This chain joins TRBV4-2 and TRBJ2-1, with 9 bases fitting TRBD2. This CDR3 contains 15 residues. Germline CDR1 LGHNA, CDR2 YNFKEQ. Trimming cost V 3 bases and J 12 bases; bases outside gene matches: 12. CDR3 nucleotides: TGTGCCAGCAGCCACGAGCGGGAGGCCATTTCCGGGCAGTTCTTC. Its translation is CASSHEREAISGQFF.

The J gene is TRBJ2-7, the V gene TRBV27, with TRBD2 identical over 12 bases. The CDR3 extends over 14 amino acids. Germline V CDR1 and CDR2: MNHEY, SMNVEV (reference sequence). With V trimmed by 6 bases and J by 3 bases, 3 bases remained unmatched. This CDR3 reads CASRGLAGLYEQYF. DNA of the CDR3: TGTGCCAGCAGGGGACTAGCGGGCCTCTACGAGCAGTACTTC.

This clone appeared a few times. The chain combines TRBV29-1 with TRBJ1-2; unclear D gene. Germline V gene sequence: CDR1 SQVTM, CDR2 ANQGSEA. The V end was cut by 7 bases, the J end by 7 bases, with 13 bases between. The CDR3 is 11 residues long. The CDR3 DNA reads as TGCAGCGCCGACCGGGTAGGTGGCTACACCTTC. Residues: CSADRVGGYTF.

The genes are TRBV2 and TRBJ2-3; 9 bases line up with TRBD2. Losses at the gene ends were 3 bases for V and 6 bases for J; bases not matched to a gene: 13. This CDR3 spans 17 amino acids. Germline V lookup: CDR1 SNHLY, CDR2 FYNNEI. CDR3 residues: CASSDLKGGRAGDTQYF. The CDR3 DNA sequence: TGTGCCAGCAGTGACTTAAAAGGCGGGAGGGCCGGCGATACGCAGTATTTT.

The chain uses TRBV3-1 (or the pseudogene TRBV3-2) and TRBJ1-2; TRBD1 aligns across 9 bases. Losses at the gene ends were 3 bases for V and 8 bases for J; bases not matched to a gene: 10. CDR3 length equals 15 residues. Germline assignment: CDR1 LGHDT and CDR2 YNNKEL (reference sequence). CDR3 sequence (DNA): TGTGCCAGCAGCCAGGGGGGACAGGGAGTTTCAGGCTACACCTTC. Amino acids: CASSQGGQGVSGYTF.

The chain is built from TRBV28 and TRBJ1-5; TRBD1 matches at 9 bases. CDR3 length: 14 amino acids. Germline loops: CDR1 MDHEN, CDR2 SYDVKM. The V gene end was trimmed by 0 bases and the J gene end by 6 bases; junction bases not matched to a gene: 0. DNA of the CDR3: TGTGCCAGCAGTTTATGGACAGGGGGTCAGCCCCAGCATTTT. Its protein is CASSLWTGGQPQHF.

V gene TRBV9 combines with J gene TRBJ2-3, with a weak D call TRBD2 (5 bases). Germline CDR1 SGDLS, CDR2 YYNGEE. The CDR3 length is 15 residues. The ends were cut back, 2 bases at V and 3 bases at J, with 13 bases in the middle. In DNA form, the CDR3 reads TGTGCCAGCAGCGTCTCCTCACGGGGAACAGATACGCAGTATTTT. Protein: CASSVSSRGTDTQYF. Full variable domain (missing parts from reference TRBV9 and TRBJ2-3): DSGVTQTPKHLITATGQRVTLRCSPRSGDLSVYWYQQSLDQGLQFLIQYYNGEERAKGNILERFSAQQFPDLHSELNLSSLELGDSALYFCASSVSSRGTDTQYFGPGTRLTVL.

DNA of the CDR3: TGTGCCAGCAGTTACGGTGCGGGAGGTTTGGACACTGAAGCTTTCTTT. Residues: CASSYGAGGLDTEAFF. J is TRBJ1-1 and V is TRBV6-5; D gene uncertain. The CDR3 length is 16 residues. Deletions cut 2 bases from V and 3 bases from J, with 16 bases between. Germline loops: CDR1 MNHEY, CDR2 SVGAGI.

The chain carries TRBV19 and TRBJ1-2; D is unclear. The CDR3 totals 12 residues. In germline, CDR1 is LNHDA, CDR2 SQIVND (reference sequence). Trimming pared 5 bases from V and 4 bases from J, leaving 8 bases between. CDR3 sequence: CASSPVSYGYTF. In DNA form, the CDR3 reads TGTGCCAGTAGTCCAGTATCCTATGGCTACACCTTC.

This clone has only a few counts. The CDR3, as DNA: TGTGCCAGCAGCGTGACACTTTTGAACACTGAAGCTTTCTTT. This sequence encodes CASSVTLLNTEAFF. The rearrangement joins TRBV11-1 to TRBJ1-1; no clear D. The germline V gene has CDR1 SGHAT and CDR2 FQDESV (reference sequence). The CDR3 loop spans 14 amino acids. Deletions cut 5 bases from V and 0 bases from J, with 10 bases between.

CDR3 loop: CASSSTSGETQYF. CDR3 nucleotides: TGTGCCAGCTCAAGCACTAGCGGAGAGACCCAGTACTTC. J is TRBJ2-5 and V is TRBV18; 8 bases line up with TRBD2. With V trimmed by 5 bases and J by 4 bases, 3 bases remained unmatched. There are 13 residues in the CDR3. CDR1 and CDR2 (germline): KGHSH, LQKENI.

CDR3 region: CAIKSDRDNEKLFF. The CDR3 DNA reads TGTGCCATCAAATCGGACAGGGACAATGAAAAACTGTTTTTT. J is TRBJ1-4 and V is TRBV10-3; TRBD1 agrees at 8 bases. This CDR3 contains 14 residues. CDR1 is ENHRY, CDR2 SYGVKD, per germline. V gave up 7 bases and J gave up 5 bases; unmatched junction bases: 6.

This chain uses TRBV6-2 or TRBV6-3 with TRBJ1-4; 9 bases line up with TRBD1. From germline, CDR1 is MNHEY and CDR2 SVGEGT. Unmatched junction bases numbered 7, after V lost 6 bases and J lost 8 bases. The length of the CDR3 is 14 residues. The CDR3 loop is CASSRQGVREKLFF. CDR3 nucleotide sequence: TGTGCCAGCAGCCGACAGGGGGTTCGGGAAAAACTGTTTTTT.

The V gene is TRBV2, the J gene TRBJ2-1; 9 positions match TRBD2. The V gene's germline CDR1 is SNHLY and CDR2 FYNNEI. This CDR3 is built from 15 residues. V shed 6 bases and J 2 bases; nucleotides not matched to a gene: 5. CDR3 coding DNA: TGTGCCAGCAGATACAGCGGGAGGACCTACAATGAGCAGTTCTTC. This translates into CASRYSGRTYNEQFF.

The gene calls are TRBV19 and TRBJ1-5; no clear D. V was clipped by 6 bases and J by 7 bases, with 19 bases between them. Germline V gene lookup returns CDR1 LNHDA and CDR2 SQIVND (reference sequence). This CDR3 contains 15 residues. CDR3 residues: CASSMGSGAGQPQHF. The CDR3 region has the DNA TGTGCCAGTAGCATGGGTAGCGGCGCGGGGCAGCCCCAGCATTTT.